This entry lists 17 T cell receptor beta chains sequenced from one sample in a study of cytomegalovirus exposure and HLA in healthy donors (dated by TCRdb to the late 2010s). Library construction relied on the immunoSEQ multiplex PCR assay. For the multiplex PCR, a mixture combining 60 forward primers for TCR Vbeta segments and 13 reverse primers for TCR Jbeta segments was used. Here the immuneACCESS table is served through TCRdb, limited to in-frame sequences with V and J called. Missing clones are a known gap in these copies; in checked studies unresolved V genes cover under half, and the rest lacks a known reason. For this sample the table gives approximately 190,000 clones, of which 82% were detected only once. About 0.84% of the sample is taken by the ten largest. Material: PBMCs. The receptor set was obtained from a woman younger than 30 in good health and CMV-seronegative.

This chain connects TRBV18 to TRBJ2-3; D possibly corresponds to TRBD1 (6 bases). The length of the CDR3 is 16 residues. The germline V gene has CDR1 KGHSH and CDR2 LQKENI. V lost 3 bases to trimming and J lost 5 bases, with 18 bases between them. DNA of the CDR3: TGTGCCAGCTCACCCCGCGGTGGGACAATCGTAGATACGCAGTATTTT. Protein sequence: CASSPRGGTIVDTQYF.

Here the CDR3 DNA reads TGTGCCACCGCGGGATCGGGAGGGGCTAACTATGGCTACACCTTC. It yields the protein CATAGSGGANYGYTF. The V call is TRBV2, the J call TRBJ1-2; possible D gene TRBD1, 5 bases. This CDR3 spans 15 amino acids. Trimming shortened V by 10 bases and J by 0 bases, and 18 bases separated the two germline ends. Per the germline V gene, CDR1 is SNHLY and CDR2 is FYNNEI. Using reference TRBV2 and TRBJ1-2 for the parts outside the CDR3, the full variable domain is EPEVTQTPSHQVTQMGQEVILRCVPISNHLYFYWYRQILGQKVEFLVSFYNNEISEKSEIFDDQFSVERPDGSNFTLKIRSTKLEDSAMYFCATAGSGGANYGYTFGSGTRLTVV.

The chain joins TRBV2 to TRBJ2-1; 9 bases map to TRBD2. V was clipped by 8 bases and J by 7 bases; unmatched bases: 12. This CDR3 contains 15 residues. In germline, CDR1 is SNHLY, CDR2 FYNNEI. The CDR3 DNA sequence: TGTGCCAGCGTTTTTGAGAGCGGGGGGTGGAATGAGCAGTTCTTC. It translates to CASVFESGGWNEQFF.

The CDR3 loop reads CASSRTGEGGNTIYF. CDR3 nucleotides: TGTGCCAGCAGCCGGACAGGGGAGGGAGGAAACACCATATATTTT. The chain joins TRBV6-5 to TRBJ1-3, with 9 positions matching TRBD1. The CDR3 totals 15 residues. The J segment lost 4 bases and the V segment lost 6 bases, leaving 7 bases of the junction unmatched. Germline CDR1 MNHEY, CDR2 SVGAGI.

The chain combines TRBV5-4 with TRBJ2-1, with 8 positions matching TRBD2. This CDR3 comprises 17 residues. The trim removed 6 bases at V and 5 bases at J, leaving 16 bases unmatched. The germline CDR1 and CDR2 sequences are SGHNT and YYREEE (reference sequence). The CDR3 is CASTLWSRRGDNNEQFF. CDR3 sequence (DNA): TGTGCCAGCACCCTATGGTCCCGGCGGGGGGATAACAATGAGCAGTTCTTC.

A few counts support this clone. This chain connects TRBV2 to TRBJ1-1; 11 bases map to TRBD1. V lost 8 bases to trimming and J lost 5 bases; unmatched junction nucleotides: 4. This CDR3 has 13 amino acids. Germline loops: CDR1 SNHLY, CDR2 FYNNEI. CDR3 loop: CASSGQGVTEAFF. Written as DNA, the CDR3 is TGTGCCAGCTCGGGACAGGGGGTAACTGAAGCTTTCTTT.

The J gene is TRBJ2-3, the V gene TRBV1; the D segment call TRBD2 is taken from the table without a DNA check. TRBV1 is a documented pseudogene. This CDR3 has 12 amino acids. CDR3 DNA sequence: TGCACCAGCAGCCAAGCCTCTAGCAGGCAGTATTTT. Its translation: CTSSQASSRQYF.

For this clone: Other DNA sequences in the sample encode the same CDR3. The chain combines TRBV2 with TRBJ1-2; D may be TRBD1 (5 bases). Between the trimmed V and J ends, which lost 2 bases and 6 bases, there was a span of 16 bases. The CDR3 spans 15 residues. The germline V gene has CDR1 SNHLY and CDR2 FYNNEI. The CDR3 sequence is CASSELQTGDHGYTF. The CDR3 nucleotides read TGTGCCAGCAGTGAACTACAGACGGGGGACCATGGCTACACCTTC. The whole variable domain, filled in from reference TRBV2 and TRBJ1-2, reads EPEVTQTPSHQVTQMGQEVILRCVPISNHLYFYWYRQILGQKVEFLVSFYNNEISEKSEIFDDQFSVERPDGSNFTLKIRSTKLEDSAMYFCASSELQTGDHGYTFGSGTRLTVV.

The rearrangement uses TRBV5-1 and TRBJ1-2, with TRBD1 as a possible D gene (5 bases). V dropped 2 bases and J dropped 7 bases, with 12 bases sitting between them. Looked up from germline, CDR1 is SGHRS and CDR2 is YFSETQ. This CDR3 is built from 13 residues. The CDR3 bases are TGCGCCAGCAGCTTAGCAGGGATGAGTGGCTACACCTTC. Amino acid sequence: CASSLAGMSGYTF.

V gene TRBV5-1 combines with J gene TRBJ1-6, with 9 bases that match TRBD1. Trimming at V came to 0 bases and at J to 7 bases, leaving 2 bases not matched to a gene. The CDR3 is 15 amino acids. Germline CDR1 SGHRS, CDR2 YFSETQ. CDR3 residues: CASSLDGQGNSPLHF. In DNA, the CDR3 is TGCGCCAGCAGCTTGGATGGACAGGGGAATTCACCCCTCCACTTT.

This clone was detected only a few times. The chain carries TRBV19 and TRBJ1-2, with 11 bases identical to TRBD1. Unmatched junction bases numbered 7, after V lost 10 bases and J lost 6 bases. This CDR3 contains 13 residues. Germline V gene data show CDR1 as LNHDA and CDR2 as SQIVND (reference sequence). The CDR3 is CATSWTGGDGYTF. The CDR3 bases are TGTGCCACCTCGTGGACAGGGGGCGATGGCTACACCTTC.

The chain uses TRBV6-1 and TRBJ1-5; D remains unclear. Germline V gene sequence: CDR1 MNHNS, CDR2 SASEGT. The V and J ends lost 9 bases and 7 bases respectively, with 22 bases between them. The CDR3 length is 15 residues. The CDR3 coding sequence is TGTGCCAGTCAGACGGAGGGTGCCCACGGCCAGCCCCAGCATTTT. Its translation is CASQTEGAHGQPQHF.

This clone was seen a few times. The rearrangement links TRBV2 to TRBJ1-5; D unresolved. The CDR3 has 14 amino acids. With 7 bases removed from V and 1 base from J, the gap between germline ends came to 11 bases. In germline, CDR1 is SNHLY, CDR2 FYNNEI. The CDR3 protein is CASNSIPSNQPQHF. The CDR3 region has the DNA TGTGCCAGCAACTCTATCCCGAGCAATCAGCCCCAGCATTTT.

V and J are TRBV5-6 and TRBJ1-1; D is unclear. Trimming removed 4 bases from V and 1 base from J, with 8 bases in between. The CDR3 consists of 13 residues. From germline, CDR1 is SGHDT and CDR2 YYEEEE. The CDR3 region is CASSLAGNTEAFF. In nucleotides, the CDR3 is TGTGCCAGCAGCCTCGCCGGGAACACTGAAGCTTTCTTT.

This sequence joins TRBV6-1 and TRBJ1-2; 7 nucleotides line up with TRBD1. From germline, CDR1 is MNHNS and CDR2 SASEGT. J was trimmed by 8 bases and V by 1 base; bases with no gene match: 13. There are 16 residues in the CDR3. CDR3 amino acids: CASSEGRGEKPPGYTF. CDR3 nucleotide sequence: TGTGCCAGCAGTGAAGGCAGGGGGGAAAAACCACCAGGCTACACCTTC.

The V call is TRBV2, the J call TRBJ2-1, with D possibly being TRBD1 (6 bases). The germline CDR1 and CDR2 sequences are SNHLY and FYNNEI. Deletions cut 6 bases from V and 4 bases from J, with 13 bases between. The CDR3 length is 14 residues. The CDR3 DNA is TGTGCCAGCAGACACGGGACACATTACAATGAGCAGTTCTTC. Amino acid sequence: CASRHGTHYNEQFF. The variable domain in full, completed from reference TRBV2 and TRBJ2-1, reads EPEVTQTPSHQVTQMGQEVILRCVPISNHLYFYWYRQILGQKVEFLVSFYNNEISEKSEIFDDQFSVERPDGSNFTLKIRSTKLEDSAMYFCASRHGTHYNEQFFGPGTRLTVL.

This clone was counted only a few times. The chain is built from TRBV5-6 and TRBJ1-5; D is possibly TRBD1 (5 bases). CDR1 is SGHDT and CDR2 is YYEEEE in the germline V gene. Trimming took 4 bases from V and 9 from J, leaving 14 bases between them. This CDR3 contains 13 residues. CDR3 sequence (DNA): TGTGCCAGCAGCGATAAGGGGTTTCGGCCCCAGCATTTT. This translates into CASSDKGFRPQHF.